A single T cell receptor beta chain is shown here with its context. Its cognate antigen is unknown. These data are taken from a study of vaccination and CD4 T cells after COVID-19. Noted time point: late sampling 161 to 241 days after vaccination in a few convalescent patients. As to treatment: approximately nine-day PBMC culture with coronavirus spike peptide pools or control peptides (ViraFEST assay). Germline-derived CDR1 and CDR2 are MGHRA and YSYEKL. V was pared by 0 bases and J by 7 bases, with 9 bases between. This CDR3 contains 14 residues. The assay that was used to sequence DNA from cultured CD4+ T cells was the Oncomine TCR Beta short-read assay. TCRdb processed the PCR reads anew with MiXCR; each CDR3 protein has one entry. The sample consists of tens of thousands of distinct CDR3 sequences, around a third of them appearing once.

V gene TRBV4-1 combines with J gene TRBJ2-2; D not resolved. This clonotype originated in a human donor who had recovered from COVID-19. Sample: CD4+ T cells from blood, cultured in vitro, taken about 7 months after SARS-CoV-2 vaccination. For the CDR3, the DNA is TGCGCCAGCAGCCAAGAAGAAAGATTCGGGGAGCTGTTTTTT. Protein: CASSQEERFGELFF.